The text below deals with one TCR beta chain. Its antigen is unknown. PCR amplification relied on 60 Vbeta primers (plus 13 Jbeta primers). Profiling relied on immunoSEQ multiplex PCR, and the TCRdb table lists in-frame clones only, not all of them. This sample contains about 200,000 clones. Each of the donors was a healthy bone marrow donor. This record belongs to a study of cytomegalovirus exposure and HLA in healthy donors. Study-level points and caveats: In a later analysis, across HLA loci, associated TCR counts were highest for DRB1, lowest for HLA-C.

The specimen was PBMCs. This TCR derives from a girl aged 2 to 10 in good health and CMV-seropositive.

CDR3 residues: CAITLDSLDGYTF. Here the CDR3 DNA reads TGTGCCATCACCCTTGACAGTCTAGATGGCTACACCTTC. The chain is built from TRBV10-3 and TRBJ1-2; TRBD1 might be the D (5 bases). CDR1 is ENHRY and CDR2 is SYGVKD in the germline V gene. V shed 7 bases and J shed 6 bases, with 15 bases lying between them. The CDR3 length is 13 residues.